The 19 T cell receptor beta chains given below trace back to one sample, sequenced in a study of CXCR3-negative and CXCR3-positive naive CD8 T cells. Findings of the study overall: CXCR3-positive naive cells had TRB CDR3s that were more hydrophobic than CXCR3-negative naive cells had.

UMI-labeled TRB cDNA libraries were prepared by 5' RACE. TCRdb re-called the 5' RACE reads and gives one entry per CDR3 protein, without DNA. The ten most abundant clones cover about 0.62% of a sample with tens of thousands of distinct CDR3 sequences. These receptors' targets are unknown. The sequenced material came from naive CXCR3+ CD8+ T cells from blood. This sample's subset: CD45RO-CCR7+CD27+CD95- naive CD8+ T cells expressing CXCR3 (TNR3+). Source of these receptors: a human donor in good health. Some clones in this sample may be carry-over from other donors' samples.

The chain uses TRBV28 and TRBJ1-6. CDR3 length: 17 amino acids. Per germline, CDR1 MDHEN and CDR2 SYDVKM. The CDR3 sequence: CASSLPRDSGQDRSLHF.

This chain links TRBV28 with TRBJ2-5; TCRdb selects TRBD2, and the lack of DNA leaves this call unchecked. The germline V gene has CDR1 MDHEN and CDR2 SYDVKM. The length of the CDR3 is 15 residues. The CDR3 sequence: CASRVAGEYQETQYF.

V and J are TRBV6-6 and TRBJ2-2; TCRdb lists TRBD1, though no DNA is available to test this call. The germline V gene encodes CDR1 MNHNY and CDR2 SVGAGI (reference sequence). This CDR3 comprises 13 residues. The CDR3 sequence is CASTPGGTGELFF.

CDR3 residues: CSVVSGRSSGANVLTF. V and J are TRBV29-1 and TRBJ2-6; without DNA, the TCRdb call of TRBD1 cannot be checked. There are 16 residues in the CDR3. Germline values: CDR1 SQVTM, CDR2 ANQGSEA.

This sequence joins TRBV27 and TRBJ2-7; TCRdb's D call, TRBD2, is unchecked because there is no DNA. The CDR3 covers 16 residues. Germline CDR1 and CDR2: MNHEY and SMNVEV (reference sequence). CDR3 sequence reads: CASSHRGSGGVHEQYF.

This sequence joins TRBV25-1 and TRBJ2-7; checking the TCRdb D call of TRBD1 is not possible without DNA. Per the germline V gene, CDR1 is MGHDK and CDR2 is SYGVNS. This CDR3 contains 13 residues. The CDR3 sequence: CASSEGGGDEQYF.

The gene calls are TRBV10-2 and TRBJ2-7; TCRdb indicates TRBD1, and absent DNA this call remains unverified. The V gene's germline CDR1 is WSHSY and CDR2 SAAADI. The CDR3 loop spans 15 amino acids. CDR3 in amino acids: CASTGQGIGTYEQYF.

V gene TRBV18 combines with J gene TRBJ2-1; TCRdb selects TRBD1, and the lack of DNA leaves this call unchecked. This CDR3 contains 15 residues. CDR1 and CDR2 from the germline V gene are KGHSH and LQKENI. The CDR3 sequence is CASSPDGADYNEQFF.

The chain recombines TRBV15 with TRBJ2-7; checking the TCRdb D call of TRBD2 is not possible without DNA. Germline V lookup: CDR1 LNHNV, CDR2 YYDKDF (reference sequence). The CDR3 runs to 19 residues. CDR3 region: CAISRGPLESAGISYEQYF.

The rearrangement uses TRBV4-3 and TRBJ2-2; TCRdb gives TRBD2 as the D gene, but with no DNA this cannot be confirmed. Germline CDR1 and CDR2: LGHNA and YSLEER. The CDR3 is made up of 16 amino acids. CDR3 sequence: CASSQDHGLASGELFF.

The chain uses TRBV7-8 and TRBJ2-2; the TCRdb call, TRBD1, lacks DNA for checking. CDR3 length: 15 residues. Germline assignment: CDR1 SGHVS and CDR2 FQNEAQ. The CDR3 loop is CASSLVPGHTGELFF.

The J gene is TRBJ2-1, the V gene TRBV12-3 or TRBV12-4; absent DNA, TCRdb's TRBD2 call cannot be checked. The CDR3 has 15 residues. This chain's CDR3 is CASSLLQGGGNEQFF.

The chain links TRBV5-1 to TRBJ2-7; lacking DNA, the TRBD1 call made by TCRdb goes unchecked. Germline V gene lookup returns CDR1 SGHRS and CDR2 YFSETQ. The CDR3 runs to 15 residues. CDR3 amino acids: CASSLVPGPGYEQYF.

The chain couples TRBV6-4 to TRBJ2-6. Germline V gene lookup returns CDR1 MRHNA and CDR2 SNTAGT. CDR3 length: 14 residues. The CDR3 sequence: CASSAISGANVLTF.

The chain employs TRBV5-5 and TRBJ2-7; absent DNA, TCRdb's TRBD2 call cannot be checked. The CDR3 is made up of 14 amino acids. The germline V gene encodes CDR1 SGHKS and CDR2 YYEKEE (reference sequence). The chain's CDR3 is CASSSRSSTYEQYF.

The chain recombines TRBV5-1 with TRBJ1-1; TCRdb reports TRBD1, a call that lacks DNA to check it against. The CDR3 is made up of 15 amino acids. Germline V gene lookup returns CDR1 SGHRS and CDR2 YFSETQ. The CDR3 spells CASSAFPEGDTEAFF.

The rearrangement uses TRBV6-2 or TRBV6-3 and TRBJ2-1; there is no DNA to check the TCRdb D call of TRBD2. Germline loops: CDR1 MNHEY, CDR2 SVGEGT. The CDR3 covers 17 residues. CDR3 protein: CASSYSPGAGEYNEQFF.

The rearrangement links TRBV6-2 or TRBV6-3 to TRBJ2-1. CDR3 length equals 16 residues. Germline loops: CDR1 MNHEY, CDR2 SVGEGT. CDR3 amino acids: CASSPSGGSTYNEQFF.

This chain's CDR3 is CASSFDTGGRDQPQHF. J is TRBJ1-5 and V is TRBV5-5; TCRdb proposes TRBD1, but this gene call is untestable without DNA. The CDR3 runs to 16 residues. CDR1 SGHKS and CDR2 YYEKEE come from the germline V gene (reference sequence).